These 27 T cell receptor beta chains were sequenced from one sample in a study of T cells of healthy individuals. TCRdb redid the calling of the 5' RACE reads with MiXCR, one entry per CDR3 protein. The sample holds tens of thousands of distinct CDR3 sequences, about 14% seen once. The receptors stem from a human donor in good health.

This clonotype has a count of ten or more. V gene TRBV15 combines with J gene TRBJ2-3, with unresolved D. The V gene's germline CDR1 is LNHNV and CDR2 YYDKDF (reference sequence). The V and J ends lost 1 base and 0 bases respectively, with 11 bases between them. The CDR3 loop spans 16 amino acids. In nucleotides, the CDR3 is TGTGCCACCAGCAGAGGGGTCGTCTTGAGCACAGATACGCAGTATTTT. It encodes CATSRGVVLSTDTQYF.

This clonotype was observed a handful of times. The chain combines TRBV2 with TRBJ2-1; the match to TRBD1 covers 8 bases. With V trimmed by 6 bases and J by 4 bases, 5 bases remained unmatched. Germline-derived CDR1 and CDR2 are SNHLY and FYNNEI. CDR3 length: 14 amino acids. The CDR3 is CASRDRGSYNEQFF. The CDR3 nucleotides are TGTGCCAGCAGAGACAGGGGATCGTACAATGAGCAGTTCTTC.

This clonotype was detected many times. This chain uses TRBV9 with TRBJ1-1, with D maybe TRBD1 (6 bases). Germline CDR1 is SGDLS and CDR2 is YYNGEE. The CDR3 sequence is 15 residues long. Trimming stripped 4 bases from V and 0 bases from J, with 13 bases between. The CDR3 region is CASSPPRGVNTEAFF. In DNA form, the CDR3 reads TGTGCCAGCAGCCCCCCCAGGGGAGTGAACACTGAAGCTTTCTTT.

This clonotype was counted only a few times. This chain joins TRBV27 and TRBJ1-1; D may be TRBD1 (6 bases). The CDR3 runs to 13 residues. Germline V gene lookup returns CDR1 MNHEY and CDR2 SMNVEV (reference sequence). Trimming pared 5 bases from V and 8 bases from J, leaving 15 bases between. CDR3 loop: CASSINRAREAFF. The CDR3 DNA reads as TGTGCCAGCAGTATAAACAGGGCCCGCGAAGCTTTCTTT.

The CDR3 protein is CSAREDGHWYF. As DNA, the CDR3 is TGCAGTGCTAGAGAGGACGGTCACTGGTACTTC. This chain links TRBV20-1 with TRBJ2-4; D gene uncertain. Germline V gives CDR1 DFQATT, CDR2 SNEGSKA (reference sequence). Trimming removed 0 bases from V and 15 bases from J, with 12 bases in between. The CDR3 runs 11 residues.

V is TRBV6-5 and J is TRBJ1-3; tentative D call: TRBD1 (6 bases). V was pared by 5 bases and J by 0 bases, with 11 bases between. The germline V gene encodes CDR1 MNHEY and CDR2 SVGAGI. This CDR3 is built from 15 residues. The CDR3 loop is CASSPDSGSGNTIYF. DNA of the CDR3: TGTGCCAGCAGTCCGGACAGTGGCTCTGGAAACACCATATATTTT.

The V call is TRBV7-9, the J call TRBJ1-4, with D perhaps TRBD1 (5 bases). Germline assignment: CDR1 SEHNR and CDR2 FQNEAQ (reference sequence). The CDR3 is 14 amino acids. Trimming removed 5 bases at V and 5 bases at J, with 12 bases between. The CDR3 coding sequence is TGTGCCAGCAGCCCGCAGGGACGAAATGAAAAACTGTTTTTT. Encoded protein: CASSPQGRNEKLFF. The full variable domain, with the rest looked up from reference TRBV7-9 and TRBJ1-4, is DTGVSQNPRHKITKRGQNVTFRCDPISEHNRLYWYRQTLGQGPEFLTYFQNEAQLEKSRLLSDRFSAERPKGSFSTLEIQRTEQGDSAMYLCASSPQGRNEKLFFGSGTQLSVL.

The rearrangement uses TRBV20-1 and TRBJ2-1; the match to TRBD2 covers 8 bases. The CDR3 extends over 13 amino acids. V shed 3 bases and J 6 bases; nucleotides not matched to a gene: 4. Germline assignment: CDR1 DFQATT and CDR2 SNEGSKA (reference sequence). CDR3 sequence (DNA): TGCAGTGCTAGCGGGGGGGCCAGCAATGAGCAGTTCTTC. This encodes CSASGGASNEQFF.

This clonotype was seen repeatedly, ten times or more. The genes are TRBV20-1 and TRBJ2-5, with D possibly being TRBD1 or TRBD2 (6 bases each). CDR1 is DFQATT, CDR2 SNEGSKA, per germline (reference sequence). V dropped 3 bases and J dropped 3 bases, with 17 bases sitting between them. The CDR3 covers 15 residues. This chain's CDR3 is CSARSHGGGKETQYF. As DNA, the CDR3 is TGCAGTGCTAGGTCCCATGGAGGGGGTAAAGAGACCCAGTACTTC.

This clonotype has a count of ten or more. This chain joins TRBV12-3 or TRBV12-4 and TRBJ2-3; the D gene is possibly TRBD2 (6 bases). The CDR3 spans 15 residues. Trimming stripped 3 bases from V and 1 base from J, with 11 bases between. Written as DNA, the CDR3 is TGTGCCAGCAGTTTCGGCGGGGTGGGCACAGATACGCAGTATTTT. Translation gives CASSFGGVGTDTQYF.

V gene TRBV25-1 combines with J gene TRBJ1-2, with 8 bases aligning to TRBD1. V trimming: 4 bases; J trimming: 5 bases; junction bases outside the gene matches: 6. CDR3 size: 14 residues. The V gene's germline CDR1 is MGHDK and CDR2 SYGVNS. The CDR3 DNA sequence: TGTGCCAGCAGTGGAGCCGGGACAGGATATGGCTACACCTTC. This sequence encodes CASSGAGTGYGYTF.

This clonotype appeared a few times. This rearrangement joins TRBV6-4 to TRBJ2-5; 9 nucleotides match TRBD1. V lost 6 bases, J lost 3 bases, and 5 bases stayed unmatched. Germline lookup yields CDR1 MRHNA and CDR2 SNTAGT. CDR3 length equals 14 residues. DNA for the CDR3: TGTGCCAGCAGCGGGACAGGGCGGGAAGAGACCCAGTACTTC. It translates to CASSGTGREETQYF.

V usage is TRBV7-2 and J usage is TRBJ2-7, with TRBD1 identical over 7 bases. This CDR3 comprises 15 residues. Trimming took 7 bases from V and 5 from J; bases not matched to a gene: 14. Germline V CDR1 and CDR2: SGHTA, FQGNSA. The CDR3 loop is CASTIGQVLSHEQYF. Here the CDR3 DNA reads TGTGCCAGCACCATCGGACAGGTTCTTTCCCACGAGCAGTACTTC.

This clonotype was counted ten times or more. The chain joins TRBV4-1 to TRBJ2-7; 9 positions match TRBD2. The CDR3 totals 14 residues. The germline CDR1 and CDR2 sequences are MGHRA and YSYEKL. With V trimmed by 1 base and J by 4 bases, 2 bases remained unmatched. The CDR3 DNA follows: TGCGCCAGCAGCCAAGGGCTAGCGGGGTACGAGCAGTACTTC. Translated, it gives CASSQGLAGYEQYF.

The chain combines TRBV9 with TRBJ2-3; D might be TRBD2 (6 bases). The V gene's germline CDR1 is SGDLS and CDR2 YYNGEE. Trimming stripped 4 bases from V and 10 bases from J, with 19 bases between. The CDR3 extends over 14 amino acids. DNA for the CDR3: TGTGCCAGCAGCCCCCGACTAGAAGGAGTAGCGCAGTATTTT. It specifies CASSPRLEGVAQYF.

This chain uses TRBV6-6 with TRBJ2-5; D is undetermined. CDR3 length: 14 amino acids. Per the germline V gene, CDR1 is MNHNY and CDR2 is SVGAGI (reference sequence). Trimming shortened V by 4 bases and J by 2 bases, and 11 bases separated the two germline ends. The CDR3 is CASSSPADQETQYF. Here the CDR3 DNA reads TGTGCCAGCAGTTCGCCGGCGGATCAAGAGACCCAGTACTTC.

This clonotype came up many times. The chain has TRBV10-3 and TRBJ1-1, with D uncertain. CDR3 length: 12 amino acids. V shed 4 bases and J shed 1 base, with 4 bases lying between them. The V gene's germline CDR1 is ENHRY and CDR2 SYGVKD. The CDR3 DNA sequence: TGTGCCATCAGTGGACGGAACACTGAAGCTTTCTTT. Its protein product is CAISGRNTEAFF.

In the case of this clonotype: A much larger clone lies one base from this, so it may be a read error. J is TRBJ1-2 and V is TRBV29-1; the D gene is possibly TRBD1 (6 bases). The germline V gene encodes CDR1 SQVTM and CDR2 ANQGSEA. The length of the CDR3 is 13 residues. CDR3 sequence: CSMSGGPNYGYNF. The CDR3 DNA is TGCAGCATGAGCGGGGGGCCTAACTATGGCTACAACTTC.

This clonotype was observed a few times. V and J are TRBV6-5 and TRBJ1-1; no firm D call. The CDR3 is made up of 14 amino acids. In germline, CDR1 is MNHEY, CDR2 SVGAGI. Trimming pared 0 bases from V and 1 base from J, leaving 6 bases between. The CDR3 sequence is CASSYSRRNTEAFF. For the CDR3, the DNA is TGTGCCAGCAGTTACTCACGGAGGAACACTGAAGCTTTCTTT.

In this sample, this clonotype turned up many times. The CDR3 is CSAASGGTVEKLFF. The DNA for the CDR3 is TGCAGCGCTGCCTCCGGGGGTACGGTTGAAAAACTGTTTTTT. V and J are TRBV29-1 and TRBJ1-4; maybe TRBD1 (5 bases). The CDR3 is 14 residues long. V was trimmed by 7 bases and J by 7 bases, leaving 19 bases between them. Looked up from germline, CDR1 is SQVTM and CDR2 is ANQGSEA.

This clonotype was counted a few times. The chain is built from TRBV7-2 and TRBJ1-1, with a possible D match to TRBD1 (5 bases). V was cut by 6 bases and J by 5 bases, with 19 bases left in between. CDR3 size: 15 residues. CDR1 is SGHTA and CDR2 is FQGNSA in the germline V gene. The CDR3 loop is CASRPKGSRGTEAFF. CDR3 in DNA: TGTGCCAGCAGACCAAAGGGCAGCCGGGGGACTGAAGCTTTCTTT.

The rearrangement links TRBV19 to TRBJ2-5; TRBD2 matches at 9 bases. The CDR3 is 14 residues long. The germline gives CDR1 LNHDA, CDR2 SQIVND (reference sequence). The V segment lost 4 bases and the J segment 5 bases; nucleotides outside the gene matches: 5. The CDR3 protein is CASSSGGATETQYF. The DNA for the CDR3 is TGTGCCAGTAGTAGCGGGGGGGCCACGGAGACCCAGTACTTC.

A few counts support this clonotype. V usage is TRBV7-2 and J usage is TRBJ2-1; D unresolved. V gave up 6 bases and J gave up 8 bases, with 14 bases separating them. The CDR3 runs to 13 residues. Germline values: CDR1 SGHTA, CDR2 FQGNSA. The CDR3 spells CASRLTEIHEQFF. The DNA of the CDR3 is TGTGCCAGCAGGTTGACTGAGATCCATGAGCAGTTCTTC.

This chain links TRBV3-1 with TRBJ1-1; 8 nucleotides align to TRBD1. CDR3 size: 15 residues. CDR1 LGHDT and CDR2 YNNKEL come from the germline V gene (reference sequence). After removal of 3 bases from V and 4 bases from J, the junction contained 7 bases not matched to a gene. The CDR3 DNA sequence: TGTGCCAGCAGCCAGCCGACAGGGGATGGCACTGAAGCTTTCTTT. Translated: CASSQPTGDGTEAFF.

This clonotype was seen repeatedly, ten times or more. CDR3 amino acids: CASSPEGGYGYTF. In DNA, the CDR3 is TGTGCCAGCTCACCCGAGGGGGGCTATGGCTACACCTTC. The chain links TRBV18 to TRBJ1-2; possibly TRBD1 for D (6 bases). Germline CDR1 and CDR2: KGHSH and LQKENI. V was clipped by 3 bases and J by 4 bases, with 9 bases between them. CDR3 size: 13 residues.

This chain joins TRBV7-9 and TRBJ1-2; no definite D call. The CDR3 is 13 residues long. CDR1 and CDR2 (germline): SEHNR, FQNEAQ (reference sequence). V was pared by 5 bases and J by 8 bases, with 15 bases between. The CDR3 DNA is TGTGCCAGCAGCCAAAGTAGCCTCGCCGGCTACACCTTC. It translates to CASSQSSLAGYTF. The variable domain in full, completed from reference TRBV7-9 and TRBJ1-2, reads DTGVSQNPRHKITKRGQNVTFRCDPISEHNRLYWYRQTLGQGPEFLTYFQNEAQLEKSRLLSDRFSAERPKGSFSTLEIQRTEQGDSAMYLCASSQSSLAGYTFGSGTRLTVV.

The DNA of the CDR3 is TGTGCCAGCAGGGAAACGAGCTCTGGAAACACCATATATTTT. It yields the protein CASRETSSGNTIYF. This chain joins TRBV12-3 or TRBV12-4 and TRBJ1-3; no clear D gene. Deletions cut 6 bases from V and 0 bases from J, with 9 bases between. The CDR3 covers 14 residues.